One T cell receptor beta chain is described in this entry. Antigen unknown. Germline V gene data show CDR1 as LGHNA and CDR2 as YNFKEQ. The CDR3 sequence is 19 residues long. V lost 0 bases and J lost 2; bases outside the gene matches: 14. These data come from a study of memory CD4+ T cells and cytomegalovirus serostatus. Overall study findings and caveats: Each of 55 to 80 CMV-associated TCRbeta sequences occurred in one to five individuals. The CMV-associated TCR signature appears largely within the CD4+ memory repertoire.

Sequencing used immunoSEQ multiplex PCR; TCRdb keeps in-frame clones, though not all of them. The sample yields 40,000 to 50,000 clones, 76% seen once. Single viable CD3+CD4+CD8-CD45RO+ cells were sorted as the memory CD4+ T cells. Serostatus was set by detecting CMV pp150, pp28, p38, p52 IgG. After thawing, CD4+ T cells were positively selected. Sequenced: memory CD4+ T cells from blood. The clonotype was recovered from an adult in good health and CMV-seronegative. The genes are TRBV4-2 and TRBJ2-5, with 8 bases matching TRBD2. The CDR3 DNA reads TGTGCCAGCAGCCAAGATTCCAGCGGGGGCCCGCGATCTCAAGAGACCCAGTACTTC. Encoded protein: CASSQDSSGGPRSQETQYF.